This T cell receptor (beta chain) was sequenced in a study of OX40 agonist ivuxolimab in advanced cancers. Libraries were prepared by immunoSEQ multiplex PCR; TCRdb keeps only in-frame clonotypes and omits some of them. The sample includes some 100,000 clones, 85% to 95% of them seen just once. V was clipped by 0 bases and J by 7 bases; unmatched bases: 10. Germline V gene data show CDR1 as LNHNV and CDR2 as YYDKDF (reference sequence). This CDR3 is built from 18 residues. The starting material was CD4+ or CD8+ T cells sorted from blood, obtained in a trial of the OX40 agonist ivuxolimab. J is TRBJ2-1 and V is TRBV15; the match to TRBD2 covers 12 bases. The source of this sequence is an adult with an advanced solid tumor such as melanoma, head and neck, liver or kidney cancer. The CDR3 loop reads CATSREPSGRGRKNEQFF. The DNA for the CDR3 is TGTGCCACCAGCAGAGAGCCTAGCGGGAGGGGAAGGAAAAATGAGCAGTTCTTC.